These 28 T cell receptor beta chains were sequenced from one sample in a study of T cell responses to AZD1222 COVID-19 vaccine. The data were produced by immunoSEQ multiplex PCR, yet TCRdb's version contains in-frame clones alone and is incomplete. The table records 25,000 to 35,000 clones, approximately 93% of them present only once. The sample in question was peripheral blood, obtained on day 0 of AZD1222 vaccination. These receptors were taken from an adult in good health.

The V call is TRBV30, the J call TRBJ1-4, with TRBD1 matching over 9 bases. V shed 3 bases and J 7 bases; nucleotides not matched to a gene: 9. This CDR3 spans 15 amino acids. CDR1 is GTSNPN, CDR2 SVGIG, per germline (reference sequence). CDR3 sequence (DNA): TGTGCCTGGAGAGCGTGGGGGACAGGGACTGAAAAACTGTTTTTT. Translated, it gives CAWRAWGTGTEKLFF.

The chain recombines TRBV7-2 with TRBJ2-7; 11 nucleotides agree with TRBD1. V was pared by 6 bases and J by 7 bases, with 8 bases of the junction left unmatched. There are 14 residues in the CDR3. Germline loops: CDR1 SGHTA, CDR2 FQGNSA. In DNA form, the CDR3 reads TGTGCCAGCAGTTTCGGACAGGGGGCGGGTGAGCAGTACTTC. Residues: CASSFGQGAGEQYF.

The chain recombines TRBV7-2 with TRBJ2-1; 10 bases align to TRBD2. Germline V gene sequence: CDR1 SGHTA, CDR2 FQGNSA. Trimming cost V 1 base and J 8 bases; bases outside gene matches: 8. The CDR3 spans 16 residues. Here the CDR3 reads CASSLGGAGGRYEQFF. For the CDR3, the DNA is TGTGCCAGCAGCTTAGGAGGAGCGGGGGGGCGTTATGAGCAGTTCTTC.

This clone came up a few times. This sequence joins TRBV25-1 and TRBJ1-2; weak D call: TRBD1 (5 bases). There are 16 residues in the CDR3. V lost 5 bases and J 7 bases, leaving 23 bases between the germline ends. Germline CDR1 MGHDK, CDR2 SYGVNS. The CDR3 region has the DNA TGTGCCAGCAGTCCGTCCATCGGGGGGACGGGTGGTGGCTACACCTTC. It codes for CASSPSIGGTGGGYTF.

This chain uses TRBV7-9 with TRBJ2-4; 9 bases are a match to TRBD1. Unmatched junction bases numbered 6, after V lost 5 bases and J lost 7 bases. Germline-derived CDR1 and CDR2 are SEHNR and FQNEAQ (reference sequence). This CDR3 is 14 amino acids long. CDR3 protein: CASSLDRGGNIQYF. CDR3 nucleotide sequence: TGTGCCAGCAGCCTGGACAGGGGAGGGAACATTCAGTACTTC.

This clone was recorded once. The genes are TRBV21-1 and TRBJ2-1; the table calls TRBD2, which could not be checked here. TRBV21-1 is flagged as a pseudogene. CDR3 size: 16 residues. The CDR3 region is CASSKEAGGPYNEQFF. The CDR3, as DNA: TGTGCCAGCAGCAAAGAGGCGGGGGGTCCTTACAATGAGCAGTTCTTC.

CDR3 DNA sequence: TGTGCCACTAGGGGGCAGCCTGAAGCTTTCTTT. Amino acid sequence: CATRGQPEAFF. The gene calls are TRBV28 and TRBJ1-1, with 7 bases aligning to TRBD1. The ends lost 10 bases at V and 6 bases at J; junction bases unmatched: 5. CDR3 length: 11 amino acids. The V gene's germline CDR1 is MDHEN and CDR2 SYDVKM. Full variable domain (outside the CDR3, taken from reference TRBV28 and TRBJ1-1): DVKVTQSSRYLVKRTGEKVFLECVQDMDHENMFWYRQDPGLGLRLIYFSYDVKMKEKGDIPEGYSVSREKKERFSLILESASTNQTSMYLCATRGQPEAFFGQGTRLTVV.

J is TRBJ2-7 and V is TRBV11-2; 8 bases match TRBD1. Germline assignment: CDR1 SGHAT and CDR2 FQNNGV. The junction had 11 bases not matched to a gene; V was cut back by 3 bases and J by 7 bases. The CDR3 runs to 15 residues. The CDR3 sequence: CASSLTGQALSEQYF. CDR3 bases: TGTGCCAGCAGCTTGACGGGACAGGCCCTCTCTGAGCAGTACTTC.

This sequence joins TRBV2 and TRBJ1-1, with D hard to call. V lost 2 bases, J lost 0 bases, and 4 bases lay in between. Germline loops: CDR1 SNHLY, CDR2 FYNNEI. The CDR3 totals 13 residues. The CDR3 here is CASSELLNTEAFF. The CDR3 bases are TGTGCCAGCAGTGAACTTCTGAACACTGAAGCTTTCTTT.

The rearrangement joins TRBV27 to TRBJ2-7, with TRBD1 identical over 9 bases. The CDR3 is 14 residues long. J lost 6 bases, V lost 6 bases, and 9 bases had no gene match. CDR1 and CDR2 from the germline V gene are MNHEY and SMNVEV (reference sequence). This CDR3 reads CASRSPGQGGEQYF. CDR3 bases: TGTGCCAGCAGGTCTCCGGGACAGGGCGGCGAGCAGTACTTC.

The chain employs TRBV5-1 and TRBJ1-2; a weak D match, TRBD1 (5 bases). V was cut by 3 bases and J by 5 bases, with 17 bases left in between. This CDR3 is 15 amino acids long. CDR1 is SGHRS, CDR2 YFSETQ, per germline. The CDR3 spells CASSSEGALGYGYTF. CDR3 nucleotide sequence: TGCGCCAGCAGCTCCGAAGGGGCGCTGGGTTATGGCTACACCTTC.

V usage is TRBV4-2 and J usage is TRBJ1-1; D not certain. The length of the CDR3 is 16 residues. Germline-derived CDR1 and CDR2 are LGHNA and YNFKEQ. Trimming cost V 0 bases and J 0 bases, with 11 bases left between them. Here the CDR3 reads CASSQDSTTLNTEAFF. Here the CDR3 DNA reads TGTGCCAGCAGCCAAGATTCAACAACGTTGAACACTGAAGCTTTCTTT.

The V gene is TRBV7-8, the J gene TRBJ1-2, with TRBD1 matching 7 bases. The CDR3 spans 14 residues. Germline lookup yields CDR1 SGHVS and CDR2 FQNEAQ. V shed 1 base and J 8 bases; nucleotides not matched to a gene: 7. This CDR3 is CASSLVAQGQGYTF. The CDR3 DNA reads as TGTGCCAGCAGCTTAGTGGCTCAGGGACAGGGCTACACCTTC. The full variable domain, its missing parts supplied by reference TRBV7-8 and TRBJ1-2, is GAGVSQSPRYKVAKRGQDVALRCDPISGHVSLFWYQQALGQGPEFLTYFQNEAQLDKSGLPSDRFFAERPEGSVSTLKIQRTQQEDSAVYLCASSLVAQGQGYTFGSGTRLTVV.

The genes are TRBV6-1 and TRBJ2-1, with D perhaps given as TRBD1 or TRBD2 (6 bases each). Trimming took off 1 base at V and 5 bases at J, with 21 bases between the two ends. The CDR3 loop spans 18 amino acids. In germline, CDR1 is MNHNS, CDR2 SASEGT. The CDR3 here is CASSEERWRPGANNEQFF. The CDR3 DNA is TGTGCCAGCAGTGAAGAACGTTGGCGTCCGGGGGCAAACAATGAGCAGTTCTTC.

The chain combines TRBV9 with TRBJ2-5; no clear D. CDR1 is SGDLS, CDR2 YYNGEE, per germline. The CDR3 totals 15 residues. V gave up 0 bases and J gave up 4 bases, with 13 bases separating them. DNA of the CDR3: TGTGCCAGCAGCGTAGGGACCTTTGCAAGAGAGACCCAGTACTTC. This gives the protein CASSVGTFARETQYF.

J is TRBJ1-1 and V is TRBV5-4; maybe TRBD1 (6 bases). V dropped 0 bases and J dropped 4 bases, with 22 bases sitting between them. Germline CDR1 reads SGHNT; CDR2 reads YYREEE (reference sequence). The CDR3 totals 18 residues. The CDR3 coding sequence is TGTGCCAGCAGCTTGGGGACCAGGAGGGGGAGGACTGGCACTGAAGCTTTCTTT. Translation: CASSLGTRRGRTGTEAFF.

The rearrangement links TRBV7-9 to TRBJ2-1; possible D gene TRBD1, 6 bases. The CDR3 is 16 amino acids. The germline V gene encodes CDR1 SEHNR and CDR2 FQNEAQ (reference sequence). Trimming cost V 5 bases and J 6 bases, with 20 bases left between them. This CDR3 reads CASSPFEDSYSNEQFF. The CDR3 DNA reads TGTGCCAGCAGCCCGTTTGAGGACAGCTATTCCAATGAGCAGTTCTTC. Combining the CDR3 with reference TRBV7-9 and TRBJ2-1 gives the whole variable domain DTGVSQNPRHKITKRGQNVTFRCDPISEHNRLYWYRQTLGQGPEFLTYFQNEAQLEKSRLLSDRFSAERPKGSFSTLEIQRTEQGDSAMYLCASSPFEDSYSNEQFFGPGTRLTVL.

The DNA for the CDR3 is TGTGCCAGCAGTCCCCCGGGGGCCGGCACTGAAGCTTTCTTT. This encodes CASSPPGAGTEAFF. The V and J genes are TRBV6-5 and TRBJ1-1; D possibly corresponds to TRBD1 (6 bases). This CDR3 has 14 residues. The germline CDR1 and CDR2 sequences are MNHEY and SVGAGI. The germline V and J ends were trimmed by 5 bases and 4 bases, with 14 bases remaining between them.

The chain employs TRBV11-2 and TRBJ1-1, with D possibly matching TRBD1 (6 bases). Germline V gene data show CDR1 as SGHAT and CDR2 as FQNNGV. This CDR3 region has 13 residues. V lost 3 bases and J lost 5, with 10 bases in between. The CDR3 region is CASSLAGETEAFF. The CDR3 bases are TGTGCCAGCAGCTTGGCAGGGGAGACTGAAGCTTTCTTT.

CDR3 in amino acids: CASSQETGGANQPQHF. The CDR3 DNA reads as TGTGCCAGCAGCCAAGAGACGGGAGGTGCCAATCAGCCCCAGCATTTT. The rearrangement links TRBV4-2 to TRBJ1-5; no reliable D call. From germline, CDR1 is LGHNA and CDR2 YNFKEQ. The CDR3 has 16 residues. V was pared by 0 bases and J by 3 bases, with 12 bases between.

DNA for the CDR3: TGTGCCAGCAGCTTGGGAGTTTCCTACGAGCAGTACTTC. Translating it yields CASSLGVSYEQYF. The V call is TRBV5-6, the J call TRBJ2-7; D remains unclear. The ends were cut back, 0 bases at V and 1 base at J, with 5 bases in the middle. The CDR3 is 13 amino acids. CDR1 is SGHDT, CDR2 YYEEEE, per germline. Filled out from reference TRBV5-6 and TRBJ2-7, the complete variable domain reads DAGVTQSPTHLIKTRGQQVTLRCSPKSGHDTVSWYQQALGQGPQFIFQYYEEEERQRGNFPDRFSGHQFPNYSSELNVNALLLGDSALYLCASSLGVSYEQYFGPGTRLTVT.

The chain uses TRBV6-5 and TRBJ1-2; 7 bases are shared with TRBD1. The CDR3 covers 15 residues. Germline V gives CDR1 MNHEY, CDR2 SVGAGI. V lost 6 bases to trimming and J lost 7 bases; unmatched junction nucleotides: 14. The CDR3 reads CASRGTGDRLGGYTF. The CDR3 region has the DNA TGTGCCAGCAGAGGAACAGGGGACCGTCTGGGTGGCTACACCTTC.

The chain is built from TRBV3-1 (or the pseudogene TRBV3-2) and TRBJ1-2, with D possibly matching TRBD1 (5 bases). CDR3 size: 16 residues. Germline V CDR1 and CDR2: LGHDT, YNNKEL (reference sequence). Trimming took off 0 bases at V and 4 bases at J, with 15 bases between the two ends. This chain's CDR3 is CASSQEPGTRTYGYTF. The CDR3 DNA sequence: TGTGCCAGCAGCCAAGAACCGGGGACTCGCACCTATGGCTACACCTTC.

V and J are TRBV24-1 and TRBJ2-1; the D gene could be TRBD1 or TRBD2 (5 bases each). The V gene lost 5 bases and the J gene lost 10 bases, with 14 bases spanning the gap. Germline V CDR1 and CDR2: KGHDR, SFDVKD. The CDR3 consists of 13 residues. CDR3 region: CATSGDGALEQFF. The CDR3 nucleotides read TGTGCCACCAGTGGAGACGGGGCTTTGGAGCAGTTCTTC.

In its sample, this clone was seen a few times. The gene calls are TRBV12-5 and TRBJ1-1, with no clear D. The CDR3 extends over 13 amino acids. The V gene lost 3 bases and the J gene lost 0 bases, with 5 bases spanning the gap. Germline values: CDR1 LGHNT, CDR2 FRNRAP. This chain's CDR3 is CASGFAMNTEAFF. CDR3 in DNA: TGTGCTAGTGGTTTCGCAATGAACACTGAAGCTTTCTTT.

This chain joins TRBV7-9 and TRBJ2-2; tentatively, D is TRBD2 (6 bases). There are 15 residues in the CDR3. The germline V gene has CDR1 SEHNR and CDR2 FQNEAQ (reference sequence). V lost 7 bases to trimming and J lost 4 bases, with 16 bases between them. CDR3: CASIRGGAGTGELFF. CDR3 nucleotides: TGTGCCAGCATCCGTGGAGGGGCGGGCACCGGGGAGCTGTTTTTT. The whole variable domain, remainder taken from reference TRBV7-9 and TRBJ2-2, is DTGVSQNPRHKITKRGQNVTFRCDPISEHNRLYWYRQTLGQGPEFLTYFQNEAQLEKSRLLSDRFSAERPKGSFSTLEIQRTEQGDSAMYLCASIRGGAGTGELFFGEGSRLTVL.

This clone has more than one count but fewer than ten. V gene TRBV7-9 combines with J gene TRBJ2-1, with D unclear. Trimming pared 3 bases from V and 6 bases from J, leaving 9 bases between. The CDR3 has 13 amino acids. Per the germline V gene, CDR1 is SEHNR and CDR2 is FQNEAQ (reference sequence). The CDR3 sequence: CASSLGPVNEQFF. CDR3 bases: TGTGCCAGCAGCTTGGGCCCGGTCAATGAGCAGTTCTTC.

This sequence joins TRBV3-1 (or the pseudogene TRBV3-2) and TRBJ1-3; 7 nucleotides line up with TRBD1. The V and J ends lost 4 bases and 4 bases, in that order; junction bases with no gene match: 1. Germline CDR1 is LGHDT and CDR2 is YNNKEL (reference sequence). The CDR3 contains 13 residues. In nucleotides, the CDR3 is TGTGCCAGCAGCCCGGGACAGGGAAACACCATATATTTT. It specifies CASSPGQGNTIYF.